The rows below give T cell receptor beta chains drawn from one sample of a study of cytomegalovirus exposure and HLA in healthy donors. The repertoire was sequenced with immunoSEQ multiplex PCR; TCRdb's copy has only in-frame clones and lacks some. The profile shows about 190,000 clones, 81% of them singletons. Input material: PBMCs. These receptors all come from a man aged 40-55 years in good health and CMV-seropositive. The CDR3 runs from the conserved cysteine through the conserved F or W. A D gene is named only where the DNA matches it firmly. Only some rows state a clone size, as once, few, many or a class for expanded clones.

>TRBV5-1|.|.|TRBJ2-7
TGCGCCAGCAGCCCCCAAGGGGATTCTTCCTACGAGCAGTACTTC
CASSPQGDSSYEQYF
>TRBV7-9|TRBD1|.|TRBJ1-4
TGTGCCAGCAGCTTAGGGCGCGGGACAGGAGAAAATGAAAAACTGTTTTTT
CASSLGRGTGENEKLFF
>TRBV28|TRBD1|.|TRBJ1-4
TGTGCCAGCAGTTTTCGGACAGGACAGAATGAAAAACTGTTTTTT
CASSFRTGQNEKLFF
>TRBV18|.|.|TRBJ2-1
TGTGCCAGCTCACTTAAGGACAGCTATTACAATGAGCAGTTCTTC
CASSLKDSYYNEQFF
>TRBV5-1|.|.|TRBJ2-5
TGCGCCAGCAGCGGGCGACTAGGTCCGGGCGGAGAGACCCAGTACTTC
CASSGRLGPGGETQYF
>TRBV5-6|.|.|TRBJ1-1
TGTGCCAGCAGCCCTAAACGGGGGGGCATAGGCACTGAAGCTTTCTTT
CASSPKRGGIGTEAFF
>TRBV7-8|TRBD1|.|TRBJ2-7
TGTGCCAGCAGCTTCAGGACAGGGGAGTCCTACGAGCAGTACTTC
CASSFRTGESYEQYF
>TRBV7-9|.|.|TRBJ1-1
TGTGCCAGCAGCTTGGGAGAGGGTCGAACAACTGAAGCTTTCTTT
CASSLGEGRTTEAFF
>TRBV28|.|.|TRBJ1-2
TGTGCCAGCAGTGGGAGGAATCACTATGGCTACACCTTC
CASSGRNHYGYTF
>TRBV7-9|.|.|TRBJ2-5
TGTGCCAGCAGCCTAAATCTCTTCGCGGAAGAGACCCAGTACTTC
CASSLNLFAEETQYF
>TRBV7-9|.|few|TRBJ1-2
TGTGCCAGCAGCTTAGGGGCAGGGGTTGACTATGGCTACACCTTC
CASSLGAGVDYGYTF
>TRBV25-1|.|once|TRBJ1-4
TGTGCCAGCAGTGAGGGGCGGCGGACGCCTGAAAAACTGTTTTTT
CASSEGRRTPEKLFF
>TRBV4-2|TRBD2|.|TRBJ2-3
TGTGCCAGCAGCCAAGAAAGCGGGAGGGGTACAGATACGCAGTATTTT
CASSQESGRGTDTQYF
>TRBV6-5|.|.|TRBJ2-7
TGTGCCAGCAGCTATAGGGGCTACGAGCAGTACTTC
CASSYRGYEQYF
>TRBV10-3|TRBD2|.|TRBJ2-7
TGTGCCATCAGTGACAATAGCGGGAGACGAGAGCAGTACTTC
CAISDNSGRREQYF
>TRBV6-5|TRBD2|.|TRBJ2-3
TGTGCCAGCAGTTACTCGCTAGCGGAGAGCACAGATACGCAGTATTTT
CASSYSLAESTDTQYF
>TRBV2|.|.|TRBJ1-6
TGTGCCAGCAGTGAGTACGTCGGCAGGGTGGATTCACCCCTCCACTTT
CASSEYVGRVDSPLHF
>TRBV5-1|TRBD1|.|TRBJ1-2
TGCGCCAGCAGCTCCGGACAGGGCTATGGCTACACCTTC
CASSSGQGYGYTF
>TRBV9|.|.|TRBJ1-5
TGTGCCAGCAGCGAGCGGGGGAGCAATCAGCCCCAGCATTTT
CASSERGSNQPQHF
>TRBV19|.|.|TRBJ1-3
TGTGCCAGTAGCCCCCGGGTCAGCGCGAGCACCATATATTTT
CASSPRVSASTIYF
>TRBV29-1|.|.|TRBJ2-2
TGCAGCGTTGGCGGGGATAACACCGGGGAGCTGTTTTTT
CSVGGDNTGELFF
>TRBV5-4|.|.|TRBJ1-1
TGTGCCAGCAGCTCGGACAGCTTCATGAACACTGAAGCTTTCTTT
CASSSDSFMNTEAFF
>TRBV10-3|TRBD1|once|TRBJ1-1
TGTGCCAGCAGTTACGGAGGGGGCCTTGGTACTGAAGCTTTCTTT
CASSYGGGLGTEAFF
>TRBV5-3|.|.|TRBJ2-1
TGTGCCAGAAGCTTGGTGGGGCGCGCAGGGTACAATGAGCAGTTCTTC
CARSLVGRAGYNEQFF
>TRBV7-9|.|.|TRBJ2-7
TGTGCCAGCAGCTTCGCGGGTTTGGGCGAGCAGTACTTC
CASSFAGLGEQYF
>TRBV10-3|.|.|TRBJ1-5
TGTGCCATCAGTGTAGGGGAACTGGATCAGCCCCAGCATTTT
CAISVGELDQPQHF
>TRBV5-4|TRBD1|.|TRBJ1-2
TGTGCCAGCAGCCCAGACAGGGAAGAAGGCTATGGCTACACCTTC
CASSPDREEGYGYTF
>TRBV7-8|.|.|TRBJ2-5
TGTGCCAGCAGCTTAGCCGTGGCGGCAGGGCTGGAGACCCAGTACTTC
CASSLAVAAGLETQYF
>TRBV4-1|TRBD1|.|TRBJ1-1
TGTGCCAGCAGCCCTGGGACAGGGGCAGTGAACACTGAAGCTTTCTTT
CASSPGTGAVNTEAFF
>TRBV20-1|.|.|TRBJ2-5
TGCAGTGCTCGCAGGGAGACCCAGTACTTC
CSARRETQYF
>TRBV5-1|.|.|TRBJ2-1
TGCGCCAGCAGCTTGGTTGGGTCTAGCTCTACGAAAAATGAGCAGTTCTTC
CASSLVGSSSTKNEQFF
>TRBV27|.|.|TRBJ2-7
TGTGCCAGCAGCCGAGAGGGTATCTACGAGCAGTACTTC
CASSREGIYEQYF
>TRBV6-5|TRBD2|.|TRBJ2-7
TGTGCCAGCAGTTTTGACCGGGGGGCCTACGAGCAGTACTTC
CASSFDRGAYEQYF
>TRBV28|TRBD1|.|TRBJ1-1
TGTGCCAGCAGTACAGGGGAGGCGTACACTGAAGCTTTCTTT
CASSTGEAYTEAFF
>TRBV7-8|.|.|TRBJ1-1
TGTGCCAGCAGCTTTTTCCGGAGCGGGACAGAAGCTTTCTTT
CASSFFRSGTEAFF
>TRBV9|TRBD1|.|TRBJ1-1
TGTGCCAGCAGCGGGAGACAGGGGATGAACACTGAAGCTTTCTTT
CASSGRQGMNTEAFF
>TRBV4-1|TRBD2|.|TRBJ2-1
TGCGCCAGCAGCCAAGTCGCGGGGGTGGCCTCCAATGAGCAGTTCTTC
CASSQVAGVASNEQFF
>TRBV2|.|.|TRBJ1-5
TGTGCCAGCAGGGTCACGGAGTATAGCAATCAGCCCCAGCATTTT
CASRVTEYSNQPQHF
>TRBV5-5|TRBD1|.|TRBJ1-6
TGTGCCAGCAGCCGGGACAGGAACTCACCCCTCCACTTT
CASSRDRNSPLHF
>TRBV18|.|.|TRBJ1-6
TGTGCCAGCTCACGAACCGCCGGGACCTCCCTCCGGGAGTCACCCCTCCACTTT
CASSRTAGTSLRESPLHF
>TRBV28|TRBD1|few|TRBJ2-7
TGTGCCAGCAGTGTCGGGACAGGGGGCACCTACGAGCAGTACTTC
CASSVGTGGTYEQYF
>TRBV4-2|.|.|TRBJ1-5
TGTGCCAGCAGCCAAGGGGCAGTCAATCAGCCCCAGCATTTT
CASSQGAVNQPQHF
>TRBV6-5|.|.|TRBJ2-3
TGTGCCAGCAGGGGGGGGTGGGGGGCTGAAGATACGCAGTATTTT
CASRGGWGAEDTQYF
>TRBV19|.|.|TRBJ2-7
TGTGCCAGTAGGTTAGCCCCGGCGGGACCCTTTTCCTACGAGCAGTACTTC
CASRLAPAGPFSYEQYF
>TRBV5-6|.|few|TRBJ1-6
TGTGCCAGCAGCTTGGAGTTAGGGGGAGGGTCACCCCTCCACTTT
CASSLELGGGSPLHF
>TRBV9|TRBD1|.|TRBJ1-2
TGTGCCAGCAGCCCCCCCGGGACAGTCTATGGCTACACCTTC
CASSPPGTVYGYTF
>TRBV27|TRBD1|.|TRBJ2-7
TGTGCCAGCAGGGCAGGGGGCGAGGTCCACGAGCAGTACTTC
CASRAGGEVHEQYF
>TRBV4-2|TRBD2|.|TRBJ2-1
TGTGCCAGCAGCCAAGAACCCGGGAGGTCCGTCAATGAGCAGTTCTTC
CASSQEPGRSVNEQFF
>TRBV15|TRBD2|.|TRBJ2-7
TGTGCCACCAGCAGAGACCGACTAGCCGGCGACGAGCAGTACTTC
CATSRDRLAGDEQYF
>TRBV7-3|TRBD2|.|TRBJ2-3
TGTGCCAGCAGCTTATCGGGACTAGGGTCTACGCAGTATTTT
CASSLSGLGSTQYF
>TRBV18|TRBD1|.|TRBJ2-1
TGTGCCAGCTCACTCCTGGGACAGGACAATGAGCAGTTCTTC
CASSLLGQDNEQFF
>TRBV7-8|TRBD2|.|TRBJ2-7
TGTGCCAGCAGCTTAGCGAGAGTAGCGGGAGGTTACGAGCAGTACTTC
CASSLARVAGGYEQYF